This T cell receptor beta chain was recorded in a study of cytomegalovirus exposure and HLA in healthy donors. The PCR contained 60 Vbeta and 13 Jbeta primers. Sequencing was performed with immunoSEQ multiplex PCR; in TCRdb, only in-frame clones are kept and a portion is missing. The sample holds 75,000 to 100,000 clones, under 80% seen once. CDR1 SQVTM and CDR2 ANQGSEA come from the germline V gene. This CDR3 is built from 15 residues. V dropped 2 bases and J dropped 2; count of bases not matched to a gene: 9. The table lists this clone with a count of one. V is TRBV29-1 and J is TRBJ2-7; 7 positions match TRBD2. This clonotype was obtained from a male donor in good health and CMV-seronegative. The specimen sequenced was PBMCs. As DNA, the CDR3 is TGCAGCGTTGAATCAGGGCGGGAGCGGGCCTACGAGCAGTACTTC. It yields the protein CSVESGRERAYEQYF.